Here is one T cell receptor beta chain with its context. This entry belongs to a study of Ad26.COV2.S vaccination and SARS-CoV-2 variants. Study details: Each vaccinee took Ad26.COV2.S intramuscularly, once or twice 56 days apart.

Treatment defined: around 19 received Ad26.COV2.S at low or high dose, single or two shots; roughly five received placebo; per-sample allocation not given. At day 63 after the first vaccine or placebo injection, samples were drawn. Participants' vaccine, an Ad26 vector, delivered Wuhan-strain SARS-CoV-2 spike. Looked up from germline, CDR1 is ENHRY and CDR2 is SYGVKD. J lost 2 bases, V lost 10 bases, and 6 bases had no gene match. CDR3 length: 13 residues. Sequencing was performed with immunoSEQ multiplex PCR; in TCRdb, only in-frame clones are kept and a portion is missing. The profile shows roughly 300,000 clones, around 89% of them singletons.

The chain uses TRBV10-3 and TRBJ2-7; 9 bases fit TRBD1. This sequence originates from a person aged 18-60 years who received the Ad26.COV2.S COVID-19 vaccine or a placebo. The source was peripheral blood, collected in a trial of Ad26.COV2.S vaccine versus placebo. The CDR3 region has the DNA TGTGCCACCAAACGACAGGGGGCCTACGAGCAGTACTTC. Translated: CATKRQGAYEQYF.